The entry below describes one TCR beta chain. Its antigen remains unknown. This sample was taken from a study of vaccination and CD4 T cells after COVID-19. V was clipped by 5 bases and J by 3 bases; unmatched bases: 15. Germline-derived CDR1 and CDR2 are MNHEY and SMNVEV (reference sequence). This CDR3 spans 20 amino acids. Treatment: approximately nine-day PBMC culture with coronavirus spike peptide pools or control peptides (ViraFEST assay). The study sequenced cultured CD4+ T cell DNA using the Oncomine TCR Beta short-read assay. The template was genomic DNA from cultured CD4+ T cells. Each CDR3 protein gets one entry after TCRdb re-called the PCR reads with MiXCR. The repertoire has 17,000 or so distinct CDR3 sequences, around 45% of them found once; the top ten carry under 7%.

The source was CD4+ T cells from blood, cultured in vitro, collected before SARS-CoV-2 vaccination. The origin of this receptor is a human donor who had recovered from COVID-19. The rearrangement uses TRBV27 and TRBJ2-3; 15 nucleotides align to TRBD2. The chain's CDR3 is CASSRLPGLAGGGITDTQYF. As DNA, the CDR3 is TGTGCCAGCAGTCGACTACCGGGACTAGCGGGGGGCGGGATAACAGATACGCAGTATTTT.